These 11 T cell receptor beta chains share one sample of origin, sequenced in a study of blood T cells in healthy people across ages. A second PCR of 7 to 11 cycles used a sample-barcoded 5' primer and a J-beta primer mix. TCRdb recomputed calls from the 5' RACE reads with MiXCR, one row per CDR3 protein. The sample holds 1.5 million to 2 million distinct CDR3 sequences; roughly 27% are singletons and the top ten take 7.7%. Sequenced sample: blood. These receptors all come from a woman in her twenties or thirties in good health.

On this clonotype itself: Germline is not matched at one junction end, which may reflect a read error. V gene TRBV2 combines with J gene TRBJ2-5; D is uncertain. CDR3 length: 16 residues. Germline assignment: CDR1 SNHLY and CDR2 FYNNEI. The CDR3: CAGSASRSTLEETQYF. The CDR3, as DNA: TGTGCCGGCAGTGCGTCGCGTAGCACTTTAGAAGAGACCCAGTACTTC.

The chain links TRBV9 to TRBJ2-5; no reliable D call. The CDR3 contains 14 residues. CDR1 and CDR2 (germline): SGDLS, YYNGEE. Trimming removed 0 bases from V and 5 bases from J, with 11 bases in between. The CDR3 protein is CASSVELFGETQYF. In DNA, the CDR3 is TGTGCCAGCAGCGTAGAACTATTCGGGGAGACCCAGTACTTC.

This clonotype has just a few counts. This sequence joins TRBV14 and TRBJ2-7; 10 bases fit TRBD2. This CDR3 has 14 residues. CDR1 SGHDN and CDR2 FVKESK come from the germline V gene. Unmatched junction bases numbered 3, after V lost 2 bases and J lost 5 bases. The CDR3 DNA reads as TGTGCCAGCAGCCAAAAACTAGCGGGGCACGAGCAGTACTTC. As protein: CASSQKLAGHEQYF.

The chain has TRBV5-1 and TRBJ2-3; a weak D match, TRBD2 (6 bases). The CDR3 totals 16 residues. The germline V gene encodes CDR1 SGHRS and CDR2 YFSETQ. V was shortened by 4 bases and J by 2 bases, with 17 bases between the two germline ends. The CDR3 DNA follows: TGCGCCAGCAGCCCCCCGGGAGTACCCCCCACAGATACGCAGTATTTT. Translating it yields CASSPPGVPPTDTQYF.

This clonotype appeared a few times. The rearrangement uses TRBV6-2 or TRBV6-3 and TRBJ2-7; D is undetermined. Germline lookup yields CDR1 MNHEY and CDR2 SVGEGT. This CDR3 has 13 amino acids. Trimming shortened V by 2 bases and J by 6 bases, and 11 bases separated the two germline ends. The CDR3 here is CASSYTPRFEQYF. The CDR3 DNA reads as TGTGCCAGCAGTTACACCCCCCGTTTCGAGCAGTACTTC.

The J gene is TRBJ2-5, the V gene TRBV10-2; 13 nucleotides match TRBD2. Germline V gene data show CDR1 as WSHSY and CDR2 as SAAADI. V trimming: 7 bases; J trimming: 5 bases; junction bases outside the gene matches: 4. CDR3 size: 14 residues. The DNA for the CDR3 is TGCGCCAGCATGAGGACTAGCGGGGGTGAGACCCAGTACTTC. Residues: CASMRTSGGETQYF.

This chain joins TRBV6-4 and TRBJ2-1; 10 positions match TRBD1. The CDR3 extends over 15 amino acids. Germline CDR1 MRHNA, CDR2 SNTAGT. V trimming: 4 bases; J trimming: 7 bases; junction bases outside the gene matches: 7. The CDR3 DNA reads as TGTGCCAGCAGTGGCAGGGGACAGGGGATTAATGAGCAGTTCTTC. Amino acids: CASSGRGQGINEQFF.

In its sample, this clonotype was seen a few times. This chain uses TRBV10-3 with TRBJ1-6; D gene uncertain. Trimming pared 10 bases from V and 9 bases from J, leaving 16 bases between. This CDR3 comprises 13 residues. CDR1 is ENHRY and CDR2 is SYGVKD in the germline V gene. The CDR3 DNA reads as TGTGCCACCCTTCACCGGGGTGGTTCACCCCTCCACTTT. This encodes CATLHRGGSPLHF.

DNA for the CDR3: TGTGCCAGCAGTGGGGACAGGGCTGATTCACCCCTCCACTTT. Residues: CASSGDRADSPLHF. This chain uses TRBV2 with TRBJ1-6, with 9 bases identical to TRBD1. V was pared by 4 bases and J by 8 bases, with 3 bases of the junction left unmatched. The CDR3 is 14 amino acids. In germline, CDR1 is SNHLY, CDR2 FYNNEI.

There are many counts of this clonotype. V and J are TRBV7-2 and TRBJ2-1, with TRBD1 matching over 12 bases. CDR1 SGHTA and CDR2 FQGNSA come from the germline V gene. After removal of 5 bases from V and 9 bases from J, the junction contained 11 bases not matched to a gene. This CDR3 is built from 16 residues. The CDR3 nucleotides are TGTGCCAGCAGCCAGAGAGGGGGACAGGGGGCAGGTGAGCAGTTCTTC. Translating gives CASSQRGGQGAGEQFF. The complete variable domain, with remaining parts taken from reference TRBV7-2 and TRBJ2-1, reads GAGVSQSPSNKVTEKGKDVELRCDPISGHTALYWYRQSLGQGLEFLIYFQGNSAPDKSGLPSDRFSAERTGGSVSTLTIQRTQQEDSAVYLCASSQRGGQGAGEQFFGPGTRLTVL.

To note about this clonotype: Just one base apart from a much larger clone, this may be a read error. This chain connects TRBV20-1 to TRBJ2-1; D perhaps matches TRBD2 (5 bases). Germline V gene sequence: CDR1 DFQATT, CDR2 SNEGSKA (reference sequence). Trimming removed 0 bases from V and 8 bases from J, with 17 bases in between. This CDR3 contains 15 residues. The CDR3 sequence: CSARDPSRSGHEQFF. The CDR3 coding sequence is TGCAGTGCTAGAGATCCTAGCAGGAGTGGGCATGAGCAGTTCTTC.